These 24 T cell receptor beta chains originate from one sample sequenced in a study of cytomegalovirus exposure and HLA in healthy donors. The PCR used 60 Vbeta and 13 Jbeta primers. Produced via immunoSEQ multiplex PCR; TCRdb's table is partial and in-frame only. The sample lists about 97,000 clones; roughly 80% were seen once. The specimen sequenced was PBMCs. All receptors come from a man aged 40-55 years in good health and CMV-seronegative.

V gene TRBV2 combines with J gene TRBJ1-2; D may be TRBD1 (6 bases). The CDR3 is 14 residues long. The germline CDR1 and CDR2 sequences are SNHLY and FYNNEI. The V end was cut by 6 bases, the J end by 1 base, with 12 bases between. The CDR3 reads CASSDRLLNYGYTF. CDR3 nucleotide sequence: TGTGCCAGCAGCGACAGGCTTCTTAACTATGGCTACACCTTC.

The sample holds one count of this clone. The rearrangement joins TRBV5-4 to TRBJ2-1, with TRBD1 matching 9 bases. V shed 3 bases, J shed 6 bases, and the junction held 7 bases outside the gene matches. The germline V gene has CDR1 SGHNT and CDR2 YYREEE (reference sequence). The CDR3 is 15 amino acids. Here the CDR3 DNA reads TGTGCCAGCAGCTGGGGGGGACAGGGTTCCAATGAGCAGTTCTTC. It is translated as CASSWGGQGSNEQFF. The full variable domain, completed using reference TRBV5-4 and TRBJ2-1, is ETGVTQSPTHLIKTRGQQVTLRCSSQSGHNTVSWYQQALGQGPQFIFQYYREEENGRGNFPPRFSGLQFPNYSSELNVNALELDDSALYLCASSWGGQGSNEQFFGPGTRLTVL.

Of note for this clone: The sample carries other DNA sequences with the same CDR3. The V and J genes are TRBV5-4 and TRBJ2-3; TRBD1 matches at 10 bases. Germline-derived CDR1 and CDR2 are SGHNT and YYREEE (reference sequence). Losses at the gene ends were 4 bases for V and 3 bases for J; bases not matched to a gene: 2. This CDR3 comprises 14 residues. Here the CDR3 reads CASSRQGATDTQYF. In nucleotides, the CDR3 is TGTGCCAGCAGCCGACAGGGGGCAACAGATACGCAGTATTTT.

This chain uses TRBV10-3 with TRBJ2-5, with D maybe TRBD1 (6 bases). The V gene lost 3 bases and the J gene lost 3 bases, with 11 bases spanning the gap. The CDR3 consists of 14 residues. Germline CDR1 and CDR2: ENHRY and SYGVKD. DNA for the CDR3: TGTGCCATCAGTGAAACAGGGTTGGAAGAGACCCAGTACTTC. Its protein is CAISETGLEETQYF.

The rearrangement links TRBV5-5 to TRBJ2-6; no reliable D call. The CDR3 is 13 residues long. The V end was cut by 6 bases, the J end by 0 bases, with 4 bases between. Germline V CDR1 and CDR2: SGHKS, YYEKEE (reference sequence). CDR3 in DNA: TGTGCCAGCACCGGCTCTGGGGCCAACGTCCTGACTTTC. It yields the protein CASTGSGANVLTF.

This clone appeared a single time. This chain uses TRBV5-4 with TRBJ1-5; D perhaps matches TRBD1 (6 bases). V lost 2 bases and J 5 bases, leaving 14 bases between the germline ends. Per the germline V gene, CDR1 is SGHNT and CDR2 is YYREEE (reference sequence). This CDR3 spans 15 amino acids. In nucleotides, the CDR3 is TGTGCCAGCAGCTTCGGTGGACAGCCTGATCAGCCCCAGCATTTT. Translating gives CASSFGGQPDQPQHF.

This chain connects TRBV2 to TRBJ1-2; 9 nucleotides line up with TRBD1. V shed 3 bases, J shed 0 bases, and the junction held 5 bases outside the gene matches. The CDR3 has 16 residues. Germline V gives CDR1 SNHLY, CDR2 FYNNEI. CDR3 nucleotides: TGTGCCAGCAGTGATGGACAGGGGCCTACTAACTATGGCTACACCTTC. It translates to CASSDGQGPTNYGYTF. Together with reference TRBV2 and TRBJ1-2, the CDR3 gives the full variable domain: EPEVTQTPSHQVTQMGQEVILRCVPISNHLYFYWYRQILGQKVEFLVSFYNNEISEKSEIFDDQFSVERPDGSNFTLKIRSTKLEDSAMYFCASSDGQGPTNYGYTFGSGTRLTVV.

This clone was detected only a few times. The chain uses TRBV6-6 and TRBJ2-7; no firm D call. V was clipped by 0 bases and J by 6 bases, with 9 bases between them. The CDR3 runs to 13 residues. Germline CDR1 MNHNY, CDR2 SVGAGI (reference sequence). The DNA of the CDR3 is TGTGCCAGCAGTTACTCGAGGATTCGCGAGCAGTACGTC. Its translation is CASSYSRIREQYV.

The rearrangement uses TRBV11-3 and TRBJ1-1; D is perhaps TRBD1 (6 bases). In germline, CDR1 is SGHNT, CDR2 YENEEA. Between the trimmed V and J ends, which lost 1 base and 5 bases, there was a span of 14 bases. This CDR3 region has 15 residues. The CDR3 DNA sequence: TGTGCCAGCAGCTTAGGAGGGGGGGCTGGGACTGAAGCTTTCTTT. Amino acid sequence: CASSLGGGAGTEAFF.

This clone was detected only once. The V call is TRBV6-5, the J call TRBJ1-3; 9 bases are a match to TRBD1. The V gene's germline CDR1 is MNHEY and CDR2 SVGAGI. V trimming: 0 bases; J trimming: 6 bases; junction bases outside the gene matches: 3. The CDR3 extends over 15 amino acids. As DNA, the CDR3 is TGTGCCAGCAGTTACTCGTGGACAGGGGTAAACACCATATATTTT. This encodes CASSYSWTGVNTIYF.

The chain carries TRBV19 and TRBJ1-6; 7 bases fit TRBD1. The CDR3 sequence is 14 residues long. CDR1 and CDR2 from the germline V gene are LNHDA and SQIVND (reference sequence). Trimming at V came to 7 bases and at J to 5 bases, leaving 5 bases not matched to a gene. The CDR3 here is CASKTGADNSPLHF. The CDR3 DNA sequence: TGTGCCAGTAAAACAGGGGCCGATAATTCACCCCTCCACTTT.

The chain employs TRBV7-9 and TRBJ1-1; the D is unclear. V was trimmed by 5 bases and J by 1 base, leaving 8 bases between them. The CDR3 runs to 13 residues. CDR1 SEHNR and CDR2 FQNEAQ come from the germline V gene (reference sequence). CDR3: CASSIRENTEAFF. CDR3 in DNA: TGTGCCAGCAGCATTCGGGAGAACACTGAAGCTTTCTTT.

V is TRBV5-1 and J is TRBJ1-4; tentatively, D is TRBD1 (6 bases). The CDR3 extends over 14 amino acids. Trimming removed 4 bases from V and 3 bases from J, with 10 bases in between. CDR1 SGHRS and CDR2 YFSETQ come from the germline V gene. The CDR3 sequence: CASSKQGSNEKLFF. The CDR3 DNA follows: TGCGCCAGCAGCAAACAGGGTTCTAATGAAAAACTGTTTTTT.

The CDR3 coding sequence is TGTGCCAGTAGCCGTGGAGTCACTCACAATGAGCAGTTCTTC. Amino acids: CASSRGVTHNEQFF. The chain joins TRBV19 to TRBJ2-1; unclear D gene. This CDR3 has 14 amino acids. Germline loops: CDR1 LNHDA, CDR2 SQIVND (reference sequence). V lost 6 bases, J lost 5 bases, and 14 bases lay in between. Complete variable domain (other parts from reference TRBV19 and TRBJ2-1): DGGITQSPKYLFRKEGQNVTLSCEQNLNHDAMYWYRQDPGQGLRLIYYSQIVNDFQKGDIAEGYSVSREKKESFPLTVTSAQKNPTAFYLCASSRGVTHNEQFFGPGTRLTVL.

The chain combines TRBV29-1 with TRBJ2-5; 7 bases align to TRBD1. CDR3 length: 13 residues. Germline V gene lookup returns CDR1 SQVTM and CDR2 ANQGSEA. V was clipped by 7 bases and J by 3 bases; unmatched bases: 8. The CDR3 sequence: CSADGTDKETQYF. The CDR3 nucleotides are TGCAGCGCAGATGGGACAGACAAAGAGACCCAGTACTTC. Supplemented by reference TRBV29-1 and TRBJ2-5, the full variable domain reads SAVISQKPSRDICQRGTSLTIQCQVDSQVTMMFWYRQQPGQSLTLIATANQGSEATYESGFVIDKFPISRPNLTFSTLTVSNMSPEDSSIYLCSADGTDKETQYFGPGTRLLVL.

This clone has a handful of counts. The CDR3 spells CASSFVAGTVNNEQFF. The CDR3 coding sequence is TGTGCCAGCAGCTTCGTAGCGGGGACTGTCAACAATGAGCAGTTCTTC. The rearrangement uses TRBV11-2 and TRBJ2-1; 8 bases are shared with TRBD2. This CDR3 spans 16 amino acids. Trimming cost V 3 bases and J 5 bases; bases outside gene matches: 9. Germline assignment: CDR1 SGHAT and CDR2 FQNNGV.

This rearrangement joins TRBV5-1 to TRBJ1-4; D perhaps matches TRBD1 (6 bases). This CDR3 region has 14 residues. The ends were cut back, 4 bases at V and 6 bases at J, with 13 bases in the middle. Germline CDR1 SGHRS, CDR2 YFSETQ. The CDR3 loop reads CASSTQGSDEKLFF. For the CDR3, the DNA is TGCGCCAGCAGCACACAGGGTTCGGATGAAAAACTGTTTTTT.

There are a few counts of this clone. This chain connects TRBV7-9 to TRBJ1-2; TRBD1 aligns across 12 bases. There are 14 residues in the CDR3. With V trimmed by 3 bases and J by 8 bases, 4 bases remained unmatched. The V gene's germline CDR1 is SEHNR and CDR2 FQNEAQ (reference sequence). CDR3 sequence: CASSLSGTGGGYTF. The CDR3, as DNA: TGTGCCAGCAGCTTGTCGGGGACAGGGGGCGGCTACACCTTC.

The genes are TRBV5-6 and TRBJ2-3; 8 bases are a match to TRBD1. Germline CDR1 reads SGHDT; CDR2 reads YYEEEE. J was trimmed by 4 bases and V by 5 bases; bases with no gene match: 12. The CDR3 spans 16 residues. This CDR3 is CASRWVWDRRPDTQYF. CDR3 in DNA: TGTGCCAGCAGGTGGGTGTGGGACAGGCGCCCAGATACGCAGTATTTT.

This clone was detected once. The DNA of the CDR3 is TGTGCCAGCAGTGAGAAGGGGGCCCTGAACACTGAAGCTTTCTTT. It codes for CASSEKGALNTEAFF. The chain carries TRBV6-4 and TRBJ1-1, with 7 bases matching TRBD1. Germline CDR1 and CDR2: MRHNA and SNTAGT. The junction had 4 bases not matched to a gene; V was cut back by 3 bases and J by 0 bases. The CDR3 runs to 15 residues.

This clone appeared a single time. The chain recombines TRBV21-1 with TRBJ2-7; TRBD2 was called by the table and not checked on the DNA. TRBV21-1 corresponds to a pseudogene. This CDR3 contains 15 residues. CDR3 in amino acids: CASSKARGKPDEQYV. Written as DNA, the CDR3 is TGTGCCAGCAGCAAAGCACGGGGGAAGCCAGACGAGCAGTACGTC.

This clone was detected only a few times. V usage is TRBV9 and J usage is TRBJ1-3, with 8 bases aligning to TRBD1. This CDR3 region has 16 residues. Trimming removed 0 bases from V and 5 bases from J; junction bases left unmatched: 7. CDR1 is SGDLS and CDR2 is YYNGEE in the germline V gene. Here the CDR3 DNA reads TGTGCCAGCAGCGTAGCCCAGGGGGCAAGCAGAAACACCATATATTTT. Its protein is CASSVAQGASRNTIYF.

The chain has TRBV7-2 and TRBJ2-3; a possible D gene is TRBD2 (6 bases). Germline V gene lookup returns CDR1 SGHTA and CDR2 FQGNSA. The V gene lost 1 base and the J gene lost 8 bases, with 16 bases spanning the gap. CDR3 length: 15 residues. The CDR3 nucleotides are TGTGCCAGCAGCTTAGGTAGCGGCAGGGTGTCTACGCAGTATTTT. The encoded protein is CASSLGSGRVSTQYF. Full variable domain (missing parts from reference TRBV7-2 and TRBJ2-3): GAGVSQSPSNKVTEKGKDVELRCDPISGHTALYWYRQSLGQGLEFLIYFQGNSAPDKSGLPSDRFSAERTGGSVSTLTIQRTQQEDSAVYLCASSLGSGRVSTQYFGPGTRLTVL.

J is TRBJ1-2 and V is TRBV6-5; TRBD1 is a possible D gene (5 bases). This CDR3 contains 14 residues. Trimming pared 6 bases from V and 4 bases from J, leaving 15 bases between. CDR1 MNHEY and CDR2 SVGAGI come from the germline V gene. CDR3 sequence reads: CASRIVQGGYGYTF. In nucleotides, the CDR3 is TGTGCCAGCAGAATCGTTCAGGGAGGCTATGGCTACACCTTC.